This T cell receptor beta chain was recovered during a study of blood T cell repertoires in COVID-19. Study-wide context: The cDNA or gDNA used as material had been derived from T cells, B-cell-depleted T cells, or PBMCs.

Per germline, CDR1 WNHNN and CDR2 SYGVQD (reference sequence). Between the trimmed V and J ends, which lost 4 bases and 4 bases, there was a span of 10 bases. The CDR3 loop spans 13 amino acids. Sequencing was performed with immunoSEQ multiplex PCR; in TCRdb, only in-frame clones are kept and a portion is missing. The sample has about 200,000 clones, around 83% seen once. The sequencing input was peripheral blood. This TCR derives from a woman aged 45-65 years with COVID-19, enrolled during active disease. This chain joins TRBV10-1 and TRBJ1-1, with D perhaps matching TRBD1 (5 bases). DNA for the CDR3: TGCGCCAGCAGTGCCCAGGGACTCACTGAAGCTTTCTTT. Encoded protein: CASSAQGLTEAFF.